This TCR beta chain is drawn from a study of blood T cell repertoires in COVID-19. Study as a whole: Samples taken during acute and convalescent COVID-19 were collected in the United States, Italy and Spain. From T cells, B-cell-depleted T cells, or PBMCs came the material, which was cDNA or gDNA.

Study processing details: Researchers report that nucleated cell counts were estimated from reference gene primer amplification. Clones were read by immunoSEQ multiplex PCR, and TCRdb kept only the in-frame ones, dropping some. The V and J calls and clone size come from that table; D and trimming were worked out from the DNA. The sample comprises approximately 150,000 clones, roughly 90% of which are singletons, and 15% to 20% rests with the top ten. This CDR3 region has 13 residues. With 6 bases clipped from V and 8 bases from J, the junction kept 9 bases outside the gene matches. From germline, CDR1 is SGHAT and CDR2 FQNNGV.

This sequence was found in a man aged 55-75 years with active or convalescent COVID-19. Sequencing was done on a sample of peripheral blood. The J gene is TRBJ1-1, the V gene TRBV11-2; 7 bases match TRBD1. CDR3 DNA sequence: TGTGCCAGCAGTCTAAAGACAGGGCACGAAGCTTTCTTT. Translated, it gives CASSLKTGHEAFF.